These T cell receptor beta chains were read from a single sample in a study of T cells in localized non-small cell lung cancer. TCRdb's table, derived via immunoSEQ multiplex PCR, lists solely in-frame clones and lacks some. Among approximately 76,000 clones listed, more than 70% were seen once. Specimen: peripheral blood, collected before any cancer treatment. The source of these receptors is a female donor of 60 years or more with stage I lung adenocarcinoma. The CDR3 runs from the conserved cysteine through the conserved F or W. Each record gives: J gene, V gene, clone size, D gene, CDR3 DNA, CDR3 protein. D genes are given only for firm matches. Clone size is given for some rows only: seen once, a few or many times, or a class if the clone is expanded.

>TRBJ1-5|TRBV19|.|TRBD1
TGTGCCAGTAGTATAGACAGGGGGCAGGGTCAGCCCCAGCATTTT
CASSIDRGQGQPQHF
>TRBJ1-6|TRBV5-5|.|.
TGTGCCAGCCGATCCGGTAACGGATATTCACCCCTCCACTTT
CASRSGNGYSPLHF
>TRBJ1-4|TRBV5-1|.|TRBD1
TGCGCCAGCAGCCCGTCCGGGACAGGGGATGAAAAACTGTTTTTT
CASSPSGTGDEKLFF
>TRBJ2-7|TRBV5-6|few|.
TGTGCCAGCAGCTTGGCCGGCCCACGGGACGAGCAGTACTTC
CASSLAGPRDEQYF
>TRBJ2-7|TRBV19|.|.
TGTGCCAGTAGTATAGATGGCCGGAGAGGGGCCGAGCAGTACTTC
CASSIDGRRGAEQYF
>TRBJ2-1|TRBV10-3|.|.
TGTGCCATCAGTGAATCGGGGAGGGGGGGCAATGAGCAGTTCTTC
CAISESGRGGNEQFF
>TRBJ2-1|TRBV19|few|TRBD2
TGTGCCAGTAGTATGGAGAATGGGTGGAGACTAGCGGGGGGATTTGGTGAGCAGTTCTTC
CASSMENGWRLAGGFGEQFF
>TRBJ1-6|TRBV19|.|.
TGTGCCAGTAATGGGGGCGGTAATTCACCCCTCCACTTT
CASNGGGNSPLHF
>TRBJ2-2|TRBV2|.|.
TGTGCCAGCAGTGAAGAGAGGGACCCCAACACCGGGGAGCTGTTTTTT
CASSEERDPNTGELFF
>TRBJ1-5|TRBV28|.|TRBD1
TGTGCCAGCAGACCTCCGACAGGGGGGTTACAGCCCCAGCATTTT
CASRPPTGGLQPQHF
>TRBJ2-2|TRBV11-3|.|.
TGTGCCAGCAGCTTGCGCCCGACAGCCGGGGAGCTGTTTTTT
CASSLRPTAGELFF
>TRBJ2-7|TRBV27|.|TRBD2
TGTGCCAGCAGTCGACGACTAGCGGGAGGGAAGTTGTACGAGCAGTACTTC
CASSRRLAGGKLYEQYF
>TRBJ1-2|TRBV28|once|TRBD1
TGTGCCAGCAGTTCGGGACAGGGGATGAGAGGAGGCTACACCTTC
CASSSGQGMRGGYTF
>TRBJ2-7|TRBV11-3|.|TRBD2
TGTGCCAGCAGCCGCGGGGGTTACGAGCAGTACTTC
CASSRGGYEQYF
>TRBJ1-3|TRBV7-2|.|.
TGTGCCAGCAGCTTAAGTCCCGCGGACCCCATATATTTT
CASSLSPADPIYF
>TRBJ2-3|TRBV2|.|.
TGTGCCAGCAGTGTGTTCACCCAAGATACGCAGTATTTT
CASSVFTQDTQYF
>TRBJ2-2|TRBV4-3|.|TRBD1
TGCGCCAGCAGCCCGCCGGGGTGGGCAGGGGGCCACACCGGGGAGCTGTTTTTT
CASSPPGWAGGHTGELFF
>TRBJ1-2|TRBV2|.|TRBD1
TGTGCCAGCAACTCACAGGGGGCACGCTATGGCTACACCTTC
CASNSQGARYGYTF
>TRBJ1-2|TRBV27|.|.
TGTGCCAGCTCCGGAGCGGGATATGGCTACACCTTC
CASSGAGYGYTF
>TRBJ2-1|TRBV7-2|.|.
TGTGCCAGCAGCTTAGGAGGGTATGTAGCGGTCAATGAGCAGTTCTTC
CASSLGGYVAVNEQFF
>TRBJ1-1|TRBV29-1|few|TRBD1
TGCAGCGCCTCGGGACAGGGTAAAGCTTTCTTT
CSASGQGKAFF
>TRBJ1-1|TRBV6-1|.|.
TGTGCCAGCAGTGAAAGGGCAGGGGAGGCTTTCTTT
CASSERAGEAFF
>TRBJ2-2|TRBV2|.|.
TGTGCCAGCAGTGCGAACAGGTTACACACCGGGGAGCTGTTTTTT
CASSANRLHTGELFF
>TRBJ1-3|TRBV12-5|.|.
TGTGCTAGTGGTTTGGGACGGGCCATCTCTGGAAACACCATATATTTT
CASGLGRAISGNTIYF
>TRBJ1-1|TRBV27|.|TRBD1
TGTGCCAGCAGTGCTATCCGGACAGGGGGCCGCACTGAAGCTTTCTTT
CASSAIRTGGRTEAFF
>TRBJ1-2|TRBV28|.|TRBD1
TGTGCCAGCAGTCACCTCGGACAGGATCCCTTCTATGGCTACACCTTC
CASSHLGQDPFYGYTF
>TRBJ1-2|TRBV5-1|.|TRBD1
TGCGCCAGCAGCCTGGGACAGGGTATTGGCTACACCTTC
CASSLGQGIGYTF
>TRBJ2-5|TRBV2|.|TRBD1
TGTGCCACCGCGAGCCCGGGACAGCAAGAGACCCAGTACTTC
CATASPGQQETQYF
>TRBJ2-7|TRBV11-2|.|.
TGTGCCAGCAGCTTAGATTATCCCAGGGCCTACGAGCAGTACTTC
CASSLDYPRAYEQYF
>TRBJ2-5|TRBV30|.|TRBD1
TGTGCCTGGAGTCAGACAGGGAATTTAGGGACCCAGTACTTC
CAWSQTGNLGTQYF
>TRBJ2-7|TRBV19|.|.
TGTGCCAGTAGTATCCGGGACAACTCCTACGAGCAGTACTTC
CASSIRDNSYEQYF
>TRBJ1-1|TRBV30|.|.
TGTGCCTGGAGGTGGCCAGGCCCGAACACTGAAGCTTTCTTT
CAWRWPGPNTEAFF
>TRBJ2-7|TRBV7-2|.|.
TGTGCCAGCAGCTTAGATGGGGCGTCTAGTGGGAACTTC
CASSLDGASSGNF
>TRBJ1-1|TRBV7-6|.|.
TGTGCCAGCAGCTTAGGGGGGGAAGCTTTCTTT
CASSLGGEAFF
>TRBJ1-2|TRBV7-9|.|.
TGTGCCAGCAGCTTAGTTAGTACCCGCCCCCATGGCTACACCTTC
CASSLVSTRPHGYTF
>TRBJ2-7|TRBV5-1|.|.
TGCGCCAGCAGGATCGAGGGGCCCCTCTCCTACGAGCAGTACTTC
CASRIEGPLSYEQYF
>TRBJ2-7|TRBV5-1|.|.
TGCGCCAGCAGCCGCGAGGGTGGGGGTAACGAGCAGTACTTC
CASSREGGGNEQYF